The clone carrying this T cell receptor beta chain was seen ten or more times. The data were taken from a study of T-cell reconstitution after alpha-beta-depleted transplantation in children. Unique molecular identifiers tagged the TCRbeta library. TCRdb ran MiXCR on the PCR reads and lists one entry per CDR3 protein. The sample has approximately 640,000 distinct CDR3 sequences; 15% to 20% are singletons. V was trimmed by 1 base and J by 4 bases, leaving 7 bases between them. This CDR3 spans 12 amino acids. Germline V gene data show CDR1 as DFQATT and CDR2 as SNEGSKA (reference sequence). This receptor was taken from a human donor who donated a stem cell graft to a child with acute myeloid leukemia. Sample: PBMCs from the stem cell graft donor, taken from the stem cell graft. The V and J genes are TRBV20-1 and TRBJ1-2; D is ambiguous. The CDR3 spells CSARGSPYGYTF. The CDR3 coding sequence is TGCAGTGCTAGAGGCAGCCCCTATGGCTACACCTTC.